These T cell receptor beta chains were read from a single sample in a study of cytomegalovirus exposure and HLA in healthy donors. Here immunoSEQ multiplex PCR was the method, and the copy in TCRdb shows in-frame clones only, minus some. The sample contains 100,000 or so clones, 85% of which appear only once. Sequences were obtained from PBMCs. The receptors here all came from a young man in good health and CMV-seropositive. CDR3s include the opening cysteine and the closing phenylalanine or tryptophan. Each record gives: D gene, clone size, V gene, J gene, CDR3 protein, CDR3 DNA. A D gene is named only where the DNA matches it firmly. Size is omitted from some rows. Given values are once, few, many or a class for expanded clones.

TRBD1,NA,TRBV6-1,TRBJ1-3,CASRAQGVPGNTIYF,TGTGCCAGCAGGGCTCAGGGGGTCCCTGGAAACACCATATATTTT
TRBD1,NA,TRBV30,TRBJ1-5,CAWGQGVNQPQHF,TGTGCCTGGGGTCAGGGGGTTAATCAGCCCCAGCATTTT
NA,NA,TRBV11-2,TRBJ1-1,CASSPSRAGVTEAFF,TGTGCCAGCAGCCCGTCCAGGGCGGGGGTCACTGAAGCTTTCTTT
NA,once,TRBV28,TRBJ2-2,CASAPLGTTLSGELFF,TGTGCCAGCGCACCGCTCGGGACAACTTTATCCGGGGAGCTGTTTTTT
TRBD1,NA,TRBV18,TRBJ2-6,CASSWGQGVSGANVLTF,TGTGCCAGCTCCTGGGGACAGGGGGTCTCCGGGGCCAACGTCCTGACTTTC
NA,NA,TRBV27,TRBJ2-2,CASSLSRDGELFF,TGTGCCAGCAGTTTATCGCGGGACGGGGAGCTGTTTTTT
NA,NA,TRBV30,TRBJ1-2,CAWRSWRGSYGYTF,TGTGCCTGGAGGTCCTGGCGGGGAAGCTATGGCTACACCTTC
NA,NA,TRBV2,TRBJ2-5,CASLHRGSQETQYF,TGTGCCAGCCTCCACCGAGGAAGCCAAGAGACCCAGTACTTC
TRBD1,NA,TRBV5-6,TRBJ2-1,CASSLGGTGGNEQFF,TGTGCCAGCAGCTTGGGTGGGACAGGGGGCAATGAGCAGTTCTTC
NA,many,TRBV12-5,TRBJ2-1,CASVMNMNEQFF,TGTGCTAGTGTTATGAACATGAATGAGCAGTTCTTC
TRBD1,NA,TRBV10-3,TRBJ2-3,CAIRSTGGLTDTQYF,TGTGCCATCAGATCGACAGGGGGTTTGACAGATACGCAGTATTTT
NA,NA,TRBV6-4,TRBJ1-1,CASSETGFSEAFF,TGTGCCAGCAGTGAAACAGGGTTCTCTGAAGCTTTCTTT
NA,NA,TRBV11-2,TRBJ2-2,CASSSQGANTGELFF,TGTGCCAGCAGCTCTCAGGGCGCGAACACCGGGGAGCTGTTTTTT
NA,NA,TRBV28,TRBJ2-2,CASSFYRAATGELFF,TGTGCCAGCAGTTTTTACAGGGCGGCCACCGGGGAGCTGTTTTTT
NA,many,TRBV7-2,TRBJ1-2,CASSLMAPVYGYTF,TGTGCCAGCAGCTTAATGGCACCTGTCTATGGCTACACCTTC
TRBD2,NA,TRBV28,TRBJ2-3,CASSTGLAGGSGFGDTQYF,TGTGCCAGCAGTACAGGACTAGCGGGAGGGTCGGGGTTCGGAGATACGCAGTATTTT
NA,few,TRBV4-2,TRBJ1-1,CASSQLEGTEAFF,TGTGCCAGCAGCCAGCTCGAGGGCACTGAAGCTTTCTTT